Included here is one TCR beta chain sequence, with context. Method: immunoSEQ multiplex PCR; TCRdb's copy keeps in-frame clones and lacks some. This sample has more than 65,000 clones, with nearly 95% found just once. This sample was included in a study of T cell changes during pregnancy in multiple sclerosis. CDR3 length equals 16 residues. The V and J ends lost 5 bases and 2 bases, in that order; junction bases with no gene match: 7. Germline V gene lookup returns CDR1 WNHNN and CDR2 SYGVQD (reference sequence). This TCR came from a female donor with multiple sclerosis, enrolled in a pregnancy study. Sequencing used peripheral blood, obtained in the second trimester of pregnancy. This chain joins TRBV10-1 and TRBJ2-5; TRBD1 agrees at 11 bases. CDR3 sequence reads: CASSSGTGGGQETQYF. Here the CDR3 DNA reads TGCGCCAGCAGTTCCGGGACAGGGGGAGGACAAGAGACCCAGTACTTC.